This T cell receptor (beta chain) is drawn from a study of blood T cell repertoires in COVID-19. Study background: Specimens from acute and convalescent COVID-19 originated in the United States, Italy and Spain. The analysed material was cDNA or gDNA that came from T cells, B-cell-depleted T cells, or PBMCs.

Per the original methods: Researchers report that nucleated cell counts were estimated from reference gene primer amplification. The assay was immunoSEQ multiplex PCR, and TCRdb's table has in-frame clones only and misses some. Clone size and the V and J calls come from that table; the DNA yielded D and trimming. The table includes fewer than 200,000 clones, approximately 87% detected once. With 2 bases removed from V and 3 bases from J, the gap between germline ends came to 10 bases. Germline values: CDR1 MGHDK, CDR2 SYGVNS. The CDR3 is 14 residues long. The sequenced sample was peripheral blood. This sequence was found in a man between 65 and 85 years old with active or convalescent COVID-19. J is TRBJ1-2 and V is TRBV25-1; unclear D gene. The CDR3, as DNA: TGTGCCAGCAGTGAAGCGGGTGGCGACTATGGCTACACCTTC. This translates into CASSEAGGDYGYTF.